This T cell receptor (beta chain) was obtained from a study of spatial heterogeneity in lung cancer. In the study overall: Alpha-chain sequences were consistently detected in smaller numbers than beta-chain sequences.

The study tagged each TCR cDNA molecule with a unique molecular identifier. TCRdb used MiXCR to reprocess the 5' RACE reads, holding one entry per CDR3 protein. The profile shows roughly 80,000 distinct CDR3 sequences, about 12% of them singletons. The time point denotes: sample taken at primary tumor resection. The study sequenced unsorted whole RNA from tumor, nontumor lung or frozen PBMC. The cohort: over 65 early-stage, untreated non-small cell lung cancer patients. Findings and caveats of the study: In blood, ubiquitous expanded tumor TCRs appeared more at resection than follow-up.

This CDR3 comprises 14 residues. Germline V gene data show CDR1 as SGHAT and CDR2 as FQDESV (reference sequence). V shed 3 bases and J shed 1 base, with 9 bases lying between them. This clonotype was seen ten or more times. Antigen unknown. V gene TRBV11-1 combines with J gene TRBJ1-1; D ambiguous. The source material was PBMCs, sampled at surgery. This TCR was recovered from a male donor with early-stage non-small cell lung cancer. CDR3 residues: CASSFSGANTEAFF. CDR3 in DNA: TGTGCCAGCAGCTTCTCAGGAGCGAACACTGAAGCTTTCTTT.